This T cell receptor beta chain was recovered during a study of blood T cell repertoires in COVID-19. Membership in each cohort depended on participant-reported clinical history. The CDR3 contains 13 residues. V lost 10 bases and J 1 base, leaving 13 bases between the germline ends. Germline loops: CDR1 MDHEN, CDR2 SYDVKM. Assay: immunoSEQ multiplex PCR; the TCRdb copy retains only in-frame clones and omits some. The table lists fewer than 350,000 clones, 85% of them singletons. The source material was PBMCs or T cells enriched from blood (not recorded which). The clonotype originates from a woman in her 30s who had been exposed to COVID-19. The rearrangement uses TRBV28 and TRBJ1-1; possibly TRBD1 for D (5 bases). CDR3 sequence reads: CATHRGTNTEAFF. CDR3 in DNA: TGTGCCACGCACCGGGGGACGAACACTGAAGCTTTCTTT.